Listed below are T cell receptor beta chains from one sample, sequenced in a study of T cell changes during pregnancy in multiple sclerosis. The method was immunoSEQ multiplex PCR; TCRdb's version includes in-frame clones alone and lacks a portion of them. The data contain 80,000 to 130,000 clones, around 94% of them singletons. The material was peripheral blood, obtained in the second trimester of pregnancy. The receptors stem from a female donor with multiple sclerosis, enrolled in a pregnancy study. The conserved cysteine and the conserved F or W are not part of the CDR3 here.

V | CDR3
TRBV4-2 | ASSQQLDTQY
TRBV10-3 | AISETTQGPETQY
TRBV7-2 | ASSLSGGVTYEQY
TRBV2 | ASSEDGTSGMGF
TRBV7-8 | ASSSRTGPSFYGYT
TRBV15 | ATSRDSQNTEAF
TRBV19 | ASSPHRGGPYGYT
TRBV13 | ASSSYFTGSSYNEQF
TRBV2 | ASSFGWGQGSEQY
TRBV7-9 | ASSLERNSPLH
TRBV21-1 | ASSCRGHEQY
TRBV5-8 | ASSSPRGPETQY
TRBV14 | ASSRYMAGNTEAF
TRBV9 | ASSPRLAVISYNEQF
TRBV2 | ASIVGVRGTQY
TRBV10-1 | ASSDFQGGTSGSNSYNEQF
TRBV29-1 | SVGTGGGNEQF
TRBV28 | ASSSLRLGSTDTQY
TRBV4-1 | ASSPQGSTNEKLF
TRBV10-3 | ATNPVENSPLH
TRBV7-6 | ASSFLLGRGNTIY
TRBV7-9 | ASSRDRDQETQY
TRBV2 | ATSGTTADTQY
TRBV4-2 | ASSQIQGVGETQY
TRBV7-8 | ASSLHDSASQYYEQY
TRBV6-1 | ASSEARGPAF
TRBV2 | ACGRQTDLYYEQY
TRBV25-1 | ASSAISGANVLT
TRBV9 | ASSERVELGGTDTQY
TRBV11-2 | ASSSGDRVGYGYT
TRBV9 | ASSVEGVPYEQY